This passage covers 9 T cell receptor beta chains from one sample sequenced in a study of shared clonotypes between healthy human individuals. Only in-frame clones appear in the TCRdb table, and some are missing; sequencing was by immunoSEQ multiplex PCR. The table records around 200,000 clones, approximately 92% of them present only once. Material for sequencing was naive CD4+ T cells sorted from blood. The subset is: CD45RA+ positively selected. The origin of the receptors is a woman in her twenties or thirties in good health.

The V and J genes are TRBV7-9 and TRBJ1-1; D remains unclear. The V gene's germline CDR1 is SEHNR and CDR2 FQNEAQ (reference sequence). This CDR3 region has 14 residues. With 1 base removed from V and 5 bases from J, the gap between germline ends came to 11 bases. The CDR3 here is CASSLDAERTEAFF. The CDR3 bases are TGTGCCAGCAGCTTAGATGCGGAGAGGACTGAAGCTTTCTTT.

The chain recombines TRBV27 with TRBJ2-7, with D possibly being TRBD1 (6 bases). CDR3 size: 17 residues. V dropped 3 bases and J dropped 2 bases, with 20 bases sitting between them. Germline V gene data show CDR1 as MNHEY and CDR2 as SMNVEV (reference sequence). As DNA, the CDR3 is TGTGCCAGCAGTTTCTCGTCCCGGGACATTAAAACCTACGAGCAGTACTTC. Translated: CASSFSSRDIKTYEQYF.

CDR3 sequence (DNA): TGTGCCAGCAGCTTTAGGTCCGTCCAAGAGACCCAGTACTTC. This encodes CASSFRSVQETQYF. The chain recombines TRBV7-2 with TRBJ2-5; unclear D gene. Germline CDR1 reads SGHTA; CDR2 reads FQGNSA. The germline V and J ends were trimmed by 3 bases and 1 base, with 9 bases remaining between them. The CDR3 runs to 14 residues. The full variable domain, completed using reference TRBV7-2 and TRBJ2-5, is GAGVSQSPSNKVTEKGKDVELRCDPISGHTALYWYRQSLGQGLEFLIYFQGNSAPDKSGLPSDRFSAERTGGSVSTLTIQRTQQEDSAVYLCASSFRSVQETQYFGPGTRLLVL.

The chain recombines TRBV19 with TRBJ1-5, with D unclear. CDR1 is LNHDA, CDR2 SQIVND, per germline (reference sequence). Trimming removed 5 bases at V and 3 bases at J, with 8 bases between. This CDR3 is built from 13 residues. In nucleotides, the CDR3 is TGTGCCAGTAGTGTCCTCTCCAATCAGCCCCAGCATTTT. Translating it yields CASSVLSNQPQHF.

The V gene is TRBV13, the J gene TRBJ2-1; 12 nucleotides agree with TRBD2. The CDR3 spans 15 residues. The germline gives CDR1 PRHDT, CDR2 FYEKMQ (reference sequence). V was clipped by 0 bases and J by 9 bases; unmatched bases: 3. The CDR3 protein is CASSLGTSGSIEQFF. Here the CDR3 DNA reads TGTGCCAGCAGCTTAGGGACTAGCGGGAGTATTGAGCAGTTCTTC.

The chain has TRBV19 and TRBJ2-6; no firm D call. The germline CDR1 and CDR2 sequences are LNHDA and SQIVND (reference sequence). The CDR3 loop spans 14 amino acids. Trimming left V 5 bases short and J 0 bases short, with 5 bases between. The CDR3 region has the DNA TGTGCCAGTAGTTTCTTCTCTGGGGCCAACGTCCTGACTTTC. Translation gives CASSFFSGANVLTF.

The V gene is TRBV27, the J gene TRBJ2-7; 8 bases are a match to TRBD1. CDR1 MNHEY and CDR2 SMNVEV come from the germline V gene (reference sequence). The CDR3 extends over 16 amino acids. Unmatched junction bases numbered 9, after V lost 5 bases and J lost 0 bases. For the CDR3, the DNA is TGTGCCAGCAGTCCCCCGAGACAGGGGAACTCCTACGAGCAGTACTTC. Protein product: CASSPPRQGNSYEQYF.

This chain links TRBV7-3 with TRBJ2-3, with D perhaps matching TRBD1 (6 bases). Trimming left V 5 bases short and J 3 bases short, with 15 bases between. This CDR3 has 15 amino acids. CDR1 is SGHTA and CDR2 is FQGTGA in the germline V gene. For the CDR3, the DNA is TGTGCCAGCAGCCCTGGGGGCCACTCGACAGATACGCAGTATTTT. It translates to CASSPGGHSTDTQYF.

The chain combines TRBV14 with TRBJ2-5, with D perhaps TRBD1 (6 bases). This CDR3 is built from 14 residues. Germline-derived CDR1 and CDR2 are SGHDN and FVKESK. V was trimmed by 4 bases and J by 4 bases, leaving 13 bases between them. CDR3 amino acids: CASSLKQGRETQYF. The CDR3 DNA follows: TGTGCCAGCAGCCTAAAACAGGGAAGAGAGACCCAGTACTTC. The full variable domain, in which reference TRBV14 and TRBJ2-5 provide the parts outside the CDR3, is EAGVTQFPSHSVIEKGQTVTLRCDPISGHDNLYWYRRVMGKEIKFLLHFVKESKQDESGMPNNRFLAERTGGTYSTLKVQPAELEDSGVYFCASSLKQGRETQYFGPGTRLLVL.